This T cell receptor (beta chain) comes out of a study of T cell responses to AZD1222 COVID-19 vaccine. On this clone: Its target is not known.

Study results and caveats: Dominant at 160-218 and 743-854, vaccine-associated CD4 TCRs also spanned spike.

CDR1 is SGHVS and CDR2 is FQNEAQ in the germline V gene. V lost 5 bases, J lost 7 bases, and 12 bases lay in between. The CDR3 is 13 amino acids. Method: immunoSEQ multiplex PCR; TCRdb's copy keeps in-frame clones and lacks some. Of roughly 81,000 clones in the sample, 65% to 90% were seen once. The chain employs TRBV7-8 and TRBJ1-5, with D uncertain. Sequenced here: peripheral blood, sampled on day 0 of AZD1222 vaccination. The receptor's source is an adult in good health. The CDR3 nucleotides are TGTGCCAGCAGCCCCCTGACCCGACAGCCCCAGCATTTT. Protein sequence: CASSPLTRQPQHF.